The sequence of this T cell receptor (beta chain) was determined in a study of lymphopenia after photon versus proton radiotherapy. General study findings and limits: A bigger post-nadir fall in TCR diversity correlated inversely with survival time in deceased patients.

Measured with immunoSEQ multiplex PCR; TCRdb has only the in-frame clones, and not every one. The data contain some 20,000 clones, 80% to 90% of them singletons. A remark on this clone: What it recognizes is unknown.

Trimming took off 4 bases at V and 8 bases at J, with 9 bases between the two ends. The CDR3 has 11 residues. Germline V gene lookup returns CDR1 SQVTM and CDR2 ANQGSEA. This chain joins TRBV29-1 and TRBJ2-1, with D perhaps TRBD1 (5 bases). Sample: peripheral blood, taken from a patient treated with proton-based radiotherapy. The receptor comes from an elderly man with esophageal cancer. The DNA for the CDR3 is TGCAGCGTTGTAGGGGCATATGAGCAGTTCTTC. Translated, it gives CSVVGAYEQFF.